Each of the 8 T cell receptor beta chains below was sequenced from the same sample in a study of blood T cells in healthy people across ages. A second PCR, run for about 7 to 11 cycles, used a sample-barcoded 5' primer plus a J-beta primer mix. TCRdb re-called the 5' RACE reads with MiXCR, one entry per CDR3 protein. Of some 1 million distinct CDR3 sequences listed, roughly 45% are singletons. Sequencing was carried out using blood. The receptors originated from a woman aged 55-75 years in good health.

This clonotype was seen only a few times. The rearrangement uses TRBV7-2 and TRBJ2-3; the D gene is possibly TRBD2 (6 bases). Germline CDR1 SGHTA, CDR2 FQGNSA. The CDR3 contains 14 residues. V shed 6 bases and J shed 3 bases, with 13 bases lying between them. CDR3 DNA sequence: TGTGCCAGCAGGACCACTCTAGCGACAGATACGCAGTATTTT. It encodes CASRTTLATDTQYF.

This clonotype was seen a few times. The chain has TRBV2 and TRBJ2-4, with 13 bases lining up with TRBD2. The germline CDR1 and CDR2 sequences are SNHLY and FYNNEI. CDR3 length: 18 amino acids. Trimming took 4 bases from V and 3 from J; bases not matched to a gene: 9. The CDR3 DNA sequence: TGTGCCAGCAGTGGACTAGCGGGAGGACCATCAGGCAAAAACATTCAGTACTTC. It encodes CASSGLAGGPSGKNIQYF. The variable domain in full, completed from reference TRBV2 and TRBJ2-4, reads EPEVTQTPSHQVTQMGQEVILRCVPISNHLYFYWYRQILGQKVEFLVSFYNNEISEKSEIFDDQFSVERPDGSNFTLKIRSTKLEDSAMYFCASSGLAGGPSGKNIQYFGAGTRLSVL.

This sequence joins TRBV29-1 and TRBJ2-1, with 10 bases fitting TRBD2. V lost 3 bases to trimming and J lost 4 bases; unmatched junction nucleotides: 3. This CDR3 is built from 14 residues. Germline values: CDR1 SQVTM, CDR2 ANQGSEA. CDR3 coding DNA: TGCAGCGTTGAGGGACTAGCGTATTACAATGAGCAGTTCTTC. Translating it yields CSVEGLAYYNEQFF.

This clonotype was detected a few times. The chain links TRBV5-8 to TRBJ2-3; no clear D. The V end lost 0 bases, the J end lost 4 bases, and 12 bases lay between the germline ends. The CDR3 runs to 15 residues. The germline V gene encodes CDR1 SGHTS and CDR2 YDEGEE. CDR3 region: CASSLDIAESDTQYF. As DNA, the CDR3 is TGTGCCAGCAGCTTGGATATTGCGGAGTCAGATACGCAGTATTTT.

The chain has TRBV4-1 and TRBJ2-3, with TRBD1 matching over 8 bases. The V segment lost 0 bases and the J segment 1 base; nucleotides outside the gene matches: 3. This CDR3 contains 16 residues. Germline CDR1 and CDR2: MGHRA and YSYEKL. CDR3 nucleotides: TGCGCCAGCAGCCAAGACAGCAGGGGGCGCACAGATACGCAGTATTTT. Amino acids: CASSQDSRGRTDTQYF.

This chain uses TRBV11-2 with TRBJ2-1; D may correspond to TRBD1 or TRBD2 (5 bases each). Germline V gene lookup returns CDR1 SGHAT and CDR2 FQNNGV. The CDR3 covers 14 residues. The ends were cut back, 1 base at V and 9 bases at J, with 13 bases in the middle. This CDR3 is CASSLGGGYVEQFF. The CDR3 coding sequence is TGTGCCAGCAGCTTAGGGGGCGGGTACGTTGAGCAGTTCTTC.

The genes are TRBV20-1 and TRBJ2-3; the D gene is possibly TRBD1 (7 bases). The V and J ends lost 3 bases and 3 bases respectively, with 13 bases between them. The CDR3 consists of 14 residues. In germline, CDR1 is DFQATT, CDR2 SNEGSKA (reference sequence). The CDR3 protein is CSARFPGGTDTQYF. CDR3 nucleotide sequence: TGCAGTGCTAGGTTCCCAGGGGGGACAGATACGCAGTATTTT.

This clonotype was observed once. A junction end diverges from the germline sequence, so it may reflect a read error. The chain combines TRBV14 with TRBJ2-2; 9 nucleotides agree with TRBD1. The CDR3 contains 15 residues. Germline CDR1 and CDR2: SGHDN and FVKESK. Here the CDR3 reads CASNQQGANTGELFF. CDR3 sequence (DNA): TGTGCCAGCAACCAACAGGGGGCAAACACCGGGGAGCTGTTTTTT.